This passage covers 28 T cell receptor beta chains from one sample sequenced in a study of T cell changes during pregnancy in multiple sclerosis. TCRdb's copy holds only in-frame clones and misses some; the assay was immunoSEQ multiplex PCR. The sample consists of about 87,000 clones, 90% to 95% of them appearing once. The material sequenced was peripheral blood, taken in the third trimester of pregnancy. Receptors were obtained from a female donor in good health, enrolled as a control in a pregnancy study.

This clone was recorded a few times. The gene calls are TRBV27 and TRBJ2-4, with 10 nucleotides matching TRBD1. This CDR3 contains 17 residues. The J segment lost 1 base and the V segment lost 5 bases, leaving 8 bases of the junction unmatched. Germline-derived CDR1 and CDR2 are MNHEY and SMNVEV (reference sequence). CDR3 residues: CASSLTGGGRAKNIQYF. The CDR3 region has the DNA TGTGCCAGCAGTCTGACAGGGGGCGGGAGGGCCAAAAACATTCAGTACTTC.

The chain is built from TRBV5-1 and TRBJ1-5, with D tentatively TRBD1 (6 bases). This CDR3 comprises 15 residues. V lost 1 base to trimming and J lost 2 bases, with 10 bases between them. Germline-derived CDR1 and CDR2 are SGHRS and YFSETQ. The CDR3 reads CASSLRAGGNQPQHF. CDR3 bases: TGCGCCAGCAGCTTGCGTGCAGGGGGCAATCAGCCCCAGCATTTT.

The genes are TRBV18 and TRBJ2-7, with 7 bases lining up with TRBD1. The junction had 17 bases not matched to a gene; V was cut back by 5 bases and J by 1 base. The CDR3 sequence is 18 residues long. Per the germline V gene, CDR1 is KGHSH and CDR2 is LQKENI. CDR3 sequence reads: CASSSTKGTEQYSYEQYF. CDR3 in DNA: TGTGCCAGCTCATCAACAAAAGGGACAGAGCAATATTCCTACGAGCAGTACTTC. Variable domain in full (rest from reference TRBV18 and TRBJ2-7): NAGVMQNPRHLVRRRGQEARLRCSPMKGHSHVYWYRQLPEEGLKFMVYLQKENIIDESGMPKERFSAEFPKEGPSILRIQQVVRGDSAAYFCASSSTKGTEQYSYEQYFGPGTRLTVT.

This chain uses TRBV28 with TRBJ1-1, with 7 bases fitting TRBD1. The CDR3 spans 15 residues. In germline, CDR1 is MDHEN, CDR2 SYDVKM. V was pared by 8 bases and J by 1 base, with 10 bases of the junction left unmatched. The CDR3 DNA is TGTGCCAGCCGTGTCCCGGGACAGTCGAACACTGAAGCTTTCTTT. Translated, it gives CASRVPGQSNTEAFF.

This clone was counted once. The chain couples TRBV21-1 to TRBJ2-1; the D call in the table, TRBD1, was not verified against the DNA. TRBV21-1 represents a pseudogene. The CDR3 runs 16 residues. The CDR3 sequence is CASSKGQGDFYNEQFF. CDR3 sequence (DNA): TGTGCCAGCAGCAAAGGCCAGGGGGACTTCTACAATGAGCAGTTCTTC.

The chain carries TRBV4-1 and TRBJ2-1, with 7 bases identical to TRBD2. V shed 4 bases, J shed 3 bases, and the junction held 9 bases outside the gene matches. The CDR3 has 16 residues. Germline V gene sequence: CDR1 MGHRA, CDR2 YSYEKL. CDR3 region: CASSRSSGTNYNEQFF. The CDR3 DNA reads TGCGCCAGCAGCCGAAGTTCGGGGACTAACTACAATGAGCAGTTCTTC.

V is TRBV5-1 and J is TRBJ2-1, with TRBD2 matching 8 bases. Germline loops: CDR1 SGHRS, CDR2 YFSETQ. The CDR3 is 14 amino acids. The junction had 7 bases not matched to a gene; V was cut back by 4 bases and J by 7 bases. This CDR3 is CASSSSGIPNEQFF. The CDR3 nucleotides are TGCGCCAGCAGCAGTAGCGGGATCCCAAATGAGCAGTTCTTC.

The gene calls are TRBV6-1 and TRBJ2-7, with TRBD1 matching over 11 bases. The CDR3 extends over 16 amino acids. CDR1 is MNHNS, CDR2 SASEGT, per germline. Germline trimming cut 3 bases from V and 3 bases from J; bases unmatched to any gene: 7. As DNA, the CDR3 is TGTGCCAGCAGTGAGGAACCCGGGACAGGGGGCTACGAGCAGTACTTC. Amino acids: CASSEEPGTGGYEQYF.

The chain recombines TRBV13 with TRBJ2-3; D remains ambiguous. From germline, CDR1 is PRHDT and CDR2 FYEKMQ (reference sequence). CDR3 size: 16 residues. V was shortened by 0 bases and J by 0 bases, with 10 bases between the two germline ends. The DNA of the CDR3 is TGTGCCAGCAGCTTAGGGTTCCCCCCTAGCACAGATACGCAGTATTTT. Translating gives CASSLGFPPSTDTQYF.

The J gene is TRBJ2-1, the V gene TRBV6-5; the D gene is possibly TRBD2 (5 bases). V lost 5 bases, J lost 7 bases, and 9 bases lay in between. The CDR3 covers 12 residues. Germline assignment: CDR1 MNHEY and CDR2 SVGAGI. The CDR3 region has the DNA TGTGCCAGCAGTCGACGGAGGAATGAGCAGTTCTTC. Translating gives CASSRRRNEQFF.

The chain carries TRBV7-6 and TRBJ1-2; D not certain. Trimming pared 5 bases from V and 8 bases from J, leaving 18 bases between. The CDR3 is 14 amino acids. Germline lookup yields CDR1 SGHVS and CDR2 FNYEAQ. The DNA for the CDR3 is TGTGCCAGCAGCCCGGCCAAGGCCCGAGGGGGCTACACCTTC. Residues: CASSPAKARGGYTF. The full variable domain, with the rest looked up from reference TRBV7-6 and TRBJ1-2, is GAGVSQSPRYKVTKRGQDVALRCDPISGHVSLYWYRQALGQGPEFLTYFNYEAQQDKSGLPNDRFSAERPEGSISTLTIQRTEQRDSAMYRCASSPAKARGGYTFGSGTRLTVV.

This rearrangement joins TRBV29-1 to TRBJ2-7, with 10 positions matching TRBD1. This CDR3 has 16 residues. The junction had 11 bases not matched to a gene; V was cut back by 3 bases and J by 3 bases. CDR1 is SQVTM and CDR2 is ANQGSEA in the germline V gene. CDR3 protein: CSVEGPSGTGDYEQYF. In DNA form, the CDR3 reads TGCAGCGTTGAGGGGCCATCCGGGACAGGGGACTACGAGCAGTACTTC.

The chain uses TRBV7-8 and TRBJ2-2; perhaps TRBD2 as D (5 bases). The CDR3 extends over 13 amino acids. Trimming took off 3 bases at V and 7 bases at J, with 9 bases between the two ends. CDR1 is SGHVS, CDR2 FQNEAQ, per germline. The CDR3 sequence: CASSLDFGGELFF. CDR3 DNA sequence: TGTGCCAGCAGCTTGGACTTTGGCGGGGAGCTGTTTTTT.

The chain couples TRBV28 to TRBJ1-1; 8 bases are a match to TRBD1. Germline CDR1 MDHEN, CDR2 SYDVKM. The CDR3 contains 14 residues. The V gene end was trimmed by 6 bases and the J gene end by 4 bases; junction bases not matched to a gene: 7. In DNA, the CDR3 is TGTGCCAGCAGCCAACACAGGGGGGCCACTGAAGCTTTCTTT. Amino acids: CASSQHRGATEAFF.

V usage is TRBV6-1 and J usage is TRBJ2-3, with TRBD2 matching over 7 bases. Per the germline V gene, CDR1 is MNHNS and CDR2 is SASEGT. This CDR3 has 15 amino acids. V was clipped by 1 base and J by 4 bases; unmatched bases: 5. The chain's CDR3 is CASSEGDRGADTQYF. CDR3 DNA: TGTGCCAGCAGTGAAGGTGACCGGGGGGCAGATACGCAGTATTTT.

V gene TRBV14 combines with J gene TRBJ2-1; 8 nucleotides agree with TRBD2. Germline assignment: CDR1 SGHDN and CDR2 FVKESK. V shed 4 bases and J 6 bases; nucleotides not matched to a gene: 8. The CDR3 runs 15 residues. The CDR3 coding sequence is TGTGCCAGCAGCCCCGGGACTAGAGGGGGCAATGAGCAGTTCTTC. It yields the protein CASSPGTRGGNEQFF.

V gene TRBV19 combines with J gene TRBJ1-2; 7 nucleotides agree with TRBD1. The J segment lost 2 bases and the V segment lost 4 bases, leaving 1 base of the junction unmatched. This CDR3 is 13 amino acids long. From germline, CDR1 is LNHDA and CDR2 SQIVND (reference sequence). The CDR3 here is CASSKGQNYGYTF. For the CDR3, the DNA is TGTGCCAGTAGTAAGGGACAGAACTATGGCTACACCTTC.

The chain has TRBV2 and TRBJ2-1; D is possibly TRBD1 (6 bases). This CDR3 contains 13 residues. V lost 6 bases to trimming and J lost 10 bases, with 16 bases between them. The germline gives CDR1 SNHLY, CDR2 FYNNEI. The CDR3 nucleotides are TGTGCCAGCAGCCTCCAGGGGTTACCAGAGCAGTTCTTC. Amino acid sequence: CASSLQGLPEQFF.

V and J are TRBV7-6 and TRBJ2-1, with TRBD2 matching over 7 bases. V was clipped by 0 bases and J by 7 bases; unmatched bases: 6. The CDR3 has 15 residues. From germline, CDR1 is SGHVS and CDR2 FNYEAQ. The DNA of the CDR3 is TGTGCCAGCAGCTTAGCGGGAGGGCCATGGAATGAGCAGTTCTTC. Translated: CASSLAGGPWNEQFF.

V gene TRBV7-2 combines with J gene TRBJ2-3; 16 nucleotides line up with TRBD2. Germline loops: CDR1 SGHTA, CDR2 FQGNSA. The CDR3 covers 18 residues. V lost 8 bases to trimming and J lost 2 bases; unmatched junction nucleotides: 10. CDR3 sequence (DNA): TGTGCCAGCCCCGGGACTAGCGGGAGGGGACAGGCCACAGATACGCAGTATTTT. Translating it yields CASPGTSGRGQATDTQYF.

V and J are TRBV28 and TRBJ2-7, with a possible D match to TRBD1 (6 bases). The CDR3 is 15 amino acids. Looked up from germline, CDR1 is MDHEN and CDR2 is SYDVKM. The germline V and J ends were trimmed by 4 bases and 3 bases, with 16 bases remaining between them. Here the CDR3 reads CASSSYQGLYYEQYF. The CDR3 DNA sequence: TGTGCCAGCAGTTCCTACCAGGGGCTTTACTACGAGCAGTACTTC.

The sample holds a few counts of this clone. The V and J genes are TRBV7-2 and TRBJ2-2, with D unclear. The V end was cut by 2 bases, the J end by 1 base, with 8 bases between. The CDR3 is 15 residues long. Looked up from germline, CDR1 is SGHTA and CDR2 is FQGNSA. This chain's CDR3 is CASSLNPGNTGELFF. CDR3 bases: TGTGCCAGCAGCTTAAATCCAGGGAACACCGGGGAGCTGTTTTTT.

Points on this clone: The same CDR3 can be traced to other DNA sequences in this sample. This sequence joins TRBV27 and TRBJ2-1; 7 positions agree with TRBD2. Looked up from germline, CDR1 is MNHEY and CDR2 is SMNVEV (reference sequence). The CDR3 has 14 amino acids. The V and J ends lost 6 bases and 5 bases, in that order; junction bases with no gene match: 7. DNA for the CDR3: TGTGCCAGCAGAAAGGGAGGGGTCAACAATGAGCAGTTCTTC. Its protein product is CASRKGGVNNEQFF.

V gene TRBV28 combines with J gene TRBJ2-7; TRBD2 matches 7 bases. Losses at the gene ends were 4 bases for V and 2 bases for J; bases not matched to a gene: 11. The length of the CDR3 is 16 residues. Germline CDR1 MDHEN, CDR2 SYDVKM. The CDR3 protein is CASSSPGGSSTYEQYF. The CDR3 DNA sequence: TGTGCCAGCAGTTCTCCGGGCGGGAGTTCGACCTACGAGCAGTACTTC.

V gene TRBV7-9 combines with J gene TRBJ1-5, with 8 positions matching TRBD1. There are 16 residues in the CDR3. Germline V gene sequence: CDR1 SEHNR, CDR2 FQNEAQ (reference sequence). J lost 2 bases, V lost 5 bases, and 8 bases had no gene match. The CDR3 reads CASSLGQGGGNQPQHF. DNA of the CDR3: TGTGCCAGCAGCCTAGGACAGGGAGGAGGCAATCAGCCCCAGCATTTT.

The chain recombines TRBV27 with TRBJ2-1; 8 bases are shared with TRBD2. Germline CDR1 is MNHEY and CDR2 is SMNVEV (reference sequence). The CDR3 sequence is 14 residues long. J was trimmed by 7 bases and V by 8 bases; bases with no gene match: 10. DNA of the CDR3: TGTGCCAGCGCCCCTAATAGCGGGACAAATGAGCAGTTCTTC. It encodes CASAPNSGTNEQFF.

This clone was observed a single time. This chain joins TRBV14 and TRBJ2-5; 14 positions match TRBD2. The length of the CDR3 is 15 residues. Trimming at V came to 4 bases and at J to 5 bases, leaving 3 bases not matched to a gene. Germline V gene data show CDR1 as SGHDN and CDR2 as FVKESK. CDR3 residues: CASSPGLAGAETQYF. The CDR3 region has the DNA TGTGCCAGCAGCCCGGGACTAGCGGGAGCGGAGACCCAGTACTTC.

This clone was seen once. This sequence joins TRBV2 and TRBJ1-4; D is unresolved. Germline-derived CDR1 and CDR2 are SNHLY and FYNNEI. The CDR3 is 16 residues long. Trimming left V 4 bases short and J 8 bases short, with 20 bases between. The DNA of the CDR3 is TGTGCCAGCAGTGGGGAACGGACCGGACTTGAAGAAAAACTGTTTTTT. Residues: CASSGERTGLEEKLFF.